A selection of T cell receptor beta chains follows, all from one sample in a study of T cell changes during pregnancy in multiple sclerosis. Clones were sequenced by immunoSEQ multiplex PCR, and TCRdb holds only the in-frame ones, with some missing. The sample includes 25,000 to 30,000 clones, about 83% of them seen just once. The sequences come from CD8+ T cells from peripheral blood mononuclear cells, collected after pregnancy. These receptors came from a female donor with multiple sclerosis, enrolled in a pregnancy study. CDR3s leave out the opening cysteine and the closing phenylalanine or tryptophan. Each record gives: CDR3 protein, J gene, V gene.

ASSPRSGLAVYNEQF TRBJ2-1 TRBV4-1
ASSFSGGGQETQY TRBJ2-5 TRBV5-6
ASSSGEGKIADTQY TRBJ2-3 TRBV7-9
ASSVEGQGRNTIY TRBJ1-3 TRBV9
ASSESPDSSYEQY TRBJ2-7 TRBV4-1
ASSYSTGGAF TRBJ1-1 TRBV6-6
ASRYDRDYIEAF TRBJ1-1 TRBV19
ASSGSAGGYGYT TRBJ1-2 TRBV19
ASSIDLGGGGQPQH TRBJ1-5 TRBV19
ASSEARGTWRVIGMNTEAF TRBJ1-1 TRBV6-1
ASSLGGPFSPLH TRBJ1-6 TRBV27
ASSLARGGGGTGELF TRBJ2-2 TRBV7-9
ASSKPKGPGTGVVNQPQH TRBJ1-5 TRBV21-1
ASLPGVPGNTIY TRBJ1-3 TRBV7-9
SAMGGTSGGYEQY TRBJ2-7 TRBV29-1
ASSLSQHGNQPQH TRBJ1-5 TRBV4-1
ASSQGDSIYEQY TRBJ2-7 TRBV4-1
ASSIVKGVSRGQPQH TRBJ1-5 TRBV19
ASSWTGVSVKNIQY TRBJ2-4 TRBV5-1
ASSPTGQGMYEQY TRBJ2-7 TRBV5-6
AWSVTGYEQY TRBJ2-7 TRBV30
ASSYSGEAF TRBJ1-1 TRBV6-6
ASSLLGDEQF TRBJ2-1 TRBV13
ASGPDSYEQY TRBJ2-7 TRBV27
TSSQACGGLATHEQF TRBJ2-1 TRBV1
ASSWDRDRGYYGYT TRBJ1-2 TRBV6-6
ASSPGEAYEQY TRBJ2-7 TRBV18
ASSFRTVTTEAF TRBJ1-1 TRBV5-5
ASSLGNEQF TRBJ2-1 TRBV19